Included here is one TCR beta chain sequence, with context. The antigen remains undetermined. The CDR3 spans 12 residues. Sample-barcoded 5' priming and a J-beta primer mix drove a second PCR of about 6 to 12 cycles. A tag from a template-switch adaptor with 12 random nucleotides marked each cDNA molecule. Each CDR3 protein is one row after TCRdb ran MiXCR on the 5' RACE reads. The data contain about 940,000 distinct CDR3 sequences, around 49% of them singletons. This sample is part of a study of blood T cells in healthy people across ages. At the level of the study: The template switching approach captured approximately one barcoded beta molecule for every two T cells.

The study, taken as a whole, reports: Long-lived donors exceeded aged donors in naive CD4+ cells and diversity.

The receptor was derived from a man between 25 and 39 years old in good health. The sample comprised blood. The gene calls are TRBV21-1 and TRBJ1-2. TRBV21-1 is a listed pseudogene. The CDR3 region has the DNA TGTGCCCACTGGGGAGGCACTTATGGCTACACCTTC. Encoded protein: CAHWGGTYGYTF.